The 5 T cell receptor beta chains below all came from one sample that was sequenced in a study of tumor T cells in aggressive B-cell lymphoma (dated by TCRdb to 2017 to 2019). Library preparation used the immunoSEQ multiplex PCR assay. This immuneACCESS table, as held by TCRdb, lists in-frame sequences with V and J called but not all clones. Of the missing ones, under half trace to an unresolved V gene in checked studies; the others have no known cause. The sample data list 710 or so clones, and about nine tenths of these were observed just once. Of the sample, roughly 8% falls within the top ten clones. Sample: tumor tissue. Receptor source: an adult with diffuse large B cell lymphoma.

Comments on this clone: This specimen includes other DNA sequences encoding the same CDR3. This chain joins TRBV9 and TRBJ2-3, with D unresolved. CDR1 and CDR2 (germline): SGDLS, YYNGEE. V lost 0 bases to trimming and J lost 1 base, with 9 bases between them. The CDR3 sequence is 15 residues long. Written as DNA, the CDR3 is TGTGCCAGCAGCGTAGGGGCCAGCCGCACAGATACGCAGTATTTT. Translated, it gives CASSVGASRTDTQYF.

V and J are TRBV5-6 and TRBJ2-7; D is uncertain. The V end was cut by 4 bases, the J end by 3 bases, with 5 bases between. This CDR3 contains 11 residues. CDR1 and CDR2 from the germline V gene are SGHDT and YYEEEE. The CDR3 region is CASSGVYEQYF. DNA for the CDR3: TGTGCCAGCAGCGGAGTCTACGAGCAGTACTTC.

V and J are TRBV5-1 and TRBJ2-7, with 8 bases lining up with TRBD1. The CDR3 has 12 residues. The germline V gene has CDR1 SGHRS and CDR2 YFSETQ. The V segment lost 2 bases and the J segment 6 bases; nucleotides outside the gene matches: 1. CDR3 nucleotides: TGCGCCAGCAGCTTTACAGGGGGCGAGCAGTACTTC. Protein product: CASSFTGGEQYF.

The chain couples TRBV4-1 to TRBJ1-2; D perhaps matches TRBD1 (6 bases). CDR3 size: 18 residues. Germline V gives CDR1 MGHRA, CDR2 YSYEKL. V was cut by 4 bases and J by 1 base, with 22 bases left in between. In DNA, the CDR3 is TGCGCCAGCAGCCTACGTATCCCTCGGGACACTTTTAACTATGGCTACACCTTC. Protein: CASSLRIPRDTFNYGYTF.

This clone was picked up one time. The chain recombines TRBV9 with TRBJ2-2, with 10 bases identical to TRBD1. Germline V lookup: CDR1 SGDLS, CDR2 YYNGEE. V shed 0 bases, J shed 6 bases, and the junction held 17 bases outside the gene matches. The CDR3 totals 20 residues. CDR3 coding DNA: TGTGCCAGCAGCGTAGCTACCTCGCCGGGACAGGGGATAAGACCCGGGGAGCTGTTTTTT. It specifies CASSVATSPGQGIRPGELFF.